This T cell receptor (beta chain) was captured by sequencing in a study of lymphopenia after photon versus proton radiotherapy. Study-wide points: Oligoclonal CD8+ Temra expansion after nadir drove photon patients' diversity drop. Proton therapy kept repertoires fairly stable, unlike photons, which gained effector/memory cells.

As regards this clone: Its specificity is unknown.

Some clones are missing from TCRdb's copy, which holds only in-frame ones; the method was immunoSEQ multiplex PCR. The table lists 77,000 or so clones, around 82% of them singletons, with 1.2% to 1.5% in the top ten. This CDR3 is built from 17 residues. Losses at the gene ends were 0 bases for V and 2 bases for J; bases not matched to a gene: 3. Germline V gives CDR1 SGDLS, CDR2 YYNGEE. V is TRBV9 and J is TRBJ2-2; 11 nucleotides agree with TRBD2. This TCR derives from a man aged 60 to 69 with pancreatic cancer. This material consisted of peripheral blood, taken from a patient treated with proton-based radiotherapy. The CDR3 loop reads CASSVVTSGRNTGELFF. The CDR3 coding sequence is TGTGCCAGCAGCGTAGTAACTAGCGGGAGAAACACCGGGGAGCTGTTTTTT.